This T cell receptor (beta chain) is from a study of T cell changes during pregnancy in multiple sclerosis. This CDR3 contains 12 residues. Per the germline V gene, CDR1 is MNHNY and CDR2 is SVGAGI (reference sequence). Trimming removed 5 bases from V and 3 bases from J, with 8 bases in between. Measured with immunoSEQ multiplex PCR; TCRdb has only the in-frame clones, and not every one. The sample lists about 55,000 clones, over 80% occurring once. Sequencing was performed on CD4+ T cells from peripheral blood mononuclear cells, taken in the first trimester of pregnancy. This TCR was recovered from a female donor with multiple sclerosis, enrolled in a pregnancy study. The chain links TRBV6-6 to TRBJ2-7; D not resolved. The CDR3 bases are TGTGCCAGCAGTAAACACAGCTACGAGCAGTACTTC. Its protein is CASSKHSYEQYF.